This T cell receptor (beta chain) was sequenced for a study of identical twins. The germline V gene has CDR1 MGHRA and CDR2 YSYEKL. The V end was cut by 1 base, the J end by 0 bases, with 7 bases between. The CDR3 is 15 amino acids. From the 5' RACE reads, TCRdb called clonotypes with MiXCR, one entry per CDR3 protein. The sample comprises nearly 900,000 distinct CDR3 sequences, around 12% of which are singletons, and around 1.5% rests with the top ten. These data are also associated with another study on yellow fever vaccine responses in identical twins.

The chain joins TRBV4-1 to TRBJ1-3, with D hard to call. Material: PBMCs. This TCR was sampled from a woman between 18 and 29 years old in good health. The CDR3 DNA sequence: TGCGCCAGCAGCCAAGGGGTTAGCTCTGGAAACACCATATATTTT. This translates into CASSQGVSSGNTIYF.